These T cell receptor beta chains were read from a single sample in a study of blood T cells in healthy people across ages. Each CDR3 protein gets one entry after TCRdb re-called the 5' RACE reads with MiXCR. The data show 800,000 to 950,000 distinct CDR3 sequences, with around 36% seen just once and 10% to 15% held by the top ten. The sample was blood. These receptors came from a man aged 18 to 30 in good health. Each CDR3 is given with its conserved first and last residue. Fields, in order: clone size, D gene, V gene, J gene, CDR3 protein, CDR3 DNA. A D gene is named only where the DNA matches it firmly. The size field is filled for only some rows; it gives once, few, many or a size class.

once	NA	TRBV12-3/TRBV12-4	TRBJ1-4	CASSDTGATNEKLFF	TGTGCCAGCAGTGATACGGGTGCAACTAATGAAAAACTGTTTTTT
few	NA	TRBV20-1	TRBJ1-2	CSARHQDSIIGGYTF	TGCAGTGCTAGACACCAAGACAGCATTATCGGTGGCTACACCTTC
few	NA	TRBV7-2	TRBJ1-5	CASRLSTGHNQPQHF	TGTGCCAGCAGGCTATCGACAGGACACAATCAGCCCCAGCATTTT
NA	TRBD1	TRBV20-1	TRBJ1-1	CSAIPGTGAYTEAFF	TGCAGTGCTATACCCGGGACAGGGGCTTACACTGAAGCTTTCTTT
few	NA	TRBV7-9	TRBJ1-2	CASSSQLGVGYGYTF	TGTGCCAGCAGCTCCCAGCTCGGGGTCGGCTATGGCTACACCTTC
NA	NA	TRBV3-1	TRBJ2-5	CASSQGADQETQYF	TGTGCCAGCAGCCAGGGGGCGGACCAAGAGACCCAGTACTTC
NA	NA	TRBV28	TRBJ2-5	CASRGFREQYF	TGTGCCAGCAGGGGGTTTAGGGAGCAGTACTTC
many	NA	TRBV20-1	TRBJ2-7	CSARVVEGLYEQYF	TGCAGTGCTAGAGTTGTGGAGGGACTCTACGAGCAGTACTTC
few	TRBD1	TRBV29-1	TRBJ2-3	CSVEGGDRGADTQYF	TGCAGCGTCGAGGGGGGGGACAGGGGCGCAGATACGCAGTATTTT
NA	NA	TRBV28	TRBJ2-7	CASSLDCSSYNEQYF	TGTGCCAGCAGTTTAGACTGTAGCTCCTACAATGAGCAGTACTTC
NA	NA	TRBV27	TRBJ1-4	CASSPDGPNEKLFF	TGTGCCAGCAGCCCGGACGGACCTAATGAAAAACTGTTTTTT
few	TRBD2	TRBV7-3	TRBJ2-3	CASSKGGTGTDTQYF	TGTGCCAGCAGCAAGGGAGGGACGGGCACAGATACGCAGTATTTT
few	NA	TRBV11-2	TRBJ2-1	CASNRGATNNEQFF	TGTGCCAGCAACCGGGGGGCTACCAACAATGAGCAGTTCTTC
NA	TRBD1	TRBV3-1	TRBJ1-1	CASSQGPPGQVEAFF	TGTGCCAGCAGCCAAGGACCGCCGGGACAGGTTGAAGCTTTCTTT
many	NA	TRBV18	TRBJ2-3	CASSPISLDTQYF	TGTGCCAGCTCACCAATTTCACTAGATACGCAGTATTTT
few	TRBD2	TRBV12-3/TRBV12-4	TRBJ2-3	CASTGTSGGGTDTQYF	TGTGCCAGCACTGGGACTAGCGGGGGGGGCACAGATACGCAGTATTTT
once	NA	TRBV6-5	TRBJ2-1	CASRSKLSSYNEQFF	TGTGCCAGCAGATCTAAGCTGAGCTCCTACAATGAGCAGTTCTTC
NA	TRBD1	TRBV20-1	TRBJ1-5	CSVADRENQPQHF	TGCAGTGTGGCTGACAGGGAAAATCAGCCCCAGCATTTT
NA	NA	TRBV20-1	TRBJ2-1	CSAQLTDPAESFF	TGCAGTGCTCAGCTGACTGACCCTGCGGAGTCGTTCTTC
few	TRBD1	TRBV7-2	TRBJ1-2	CASSLRDRDYGYTF	TGTGCCAGCAGCTTAAGGGACAGGGACTATGGCTACACCTTC
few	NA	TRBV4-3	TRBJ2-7	CASSQEGPSIYNEQYF	TGCGCCAGCAGCCAAGAAGGACCGTCCATCTACAATGAGCAGTACTTC
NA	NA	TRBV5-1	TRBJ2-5	CASSPLGGGFEWTQYF	TGCGCCAGCAGTCCTCTTGGTGGAGGATTTGAGTGGACCCAGTACTTC
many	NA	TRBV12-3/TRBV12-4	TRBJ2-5	CASSPFLSGETQYF	TGTGCCAGCAGTCCCTTTCTTAGCGGAGAGACCCAGTACTTC
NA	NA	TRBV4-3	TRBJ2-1	CASIRDSDQETQFF	TGCGCCAGCATACGGGACTCTGACCAAGAGACCCAGTTCTTC
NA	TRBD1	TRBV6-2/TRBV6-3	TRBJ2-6	CASSSGQGARSRDVLTF	TGTGCCAGCAGTTCCGGACAGGGGGCCCGAAGTCGCGACGTCCTGACTTTC
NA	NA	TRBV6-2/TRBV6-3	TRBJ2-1	CASSDTSQQFF	TGTGCCAGCAGTGACACAAGTCAGCAGTTCTTC
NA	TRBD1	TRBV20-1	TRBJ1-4	CSAGGGQGNEKLFF	TGCAGTGCTGGGGGGGGACAGGGTAACGAAAAACTGTTTTTT
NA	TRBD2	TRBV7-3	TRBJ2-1	CASSLRLAGYNEQFF	TGTGCCAGCAGCTTACGACTAGCGGGGTACAATGAGCAGTTCTTC
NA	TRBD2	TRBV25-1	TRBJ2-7	CASSDVTSGYNEQYF	TGTGCCAGCAGTGATGTGACTAGCGGTTACAATGAGCAGTACTTC
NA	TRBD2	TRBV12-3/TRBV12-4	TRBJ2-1	CASSAGQGRTSGEAEQFF	TGTGCCAGCAGTGCCGGACAGGGGCGGACTAGCGGGGAAGCTGAGCAGTTCTTC
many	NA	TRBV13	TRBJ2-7	CASSLEEGEQYF	TGTGCCAGCAGCTTAGAGGAGGGCGAGCAGTACTTC
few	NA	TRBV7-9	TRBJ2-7	CASSSNRERFSYEQYF	TGTGCCAGCAGCTCCAATCGGGAAAGGTTTTCCTACGAGCAGTACTTC
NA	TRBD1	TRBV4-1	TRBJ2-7	CASSQLQGCYNEQYF	TGCGCCAGCAGCCAGTTACAGGGGTGCTACAATGAGCAGTACTTC
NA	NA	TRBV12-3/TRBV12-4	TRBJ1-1	CASSLGGNTGAFF	TGTGCCAGCAGTTTAGGCGGGAACACTGGAGCTTTCTTT
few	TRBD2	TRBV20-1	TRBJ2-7	CSVSGRGDDSYEQYF	TGCAGTGTCTCGGGTCGGGGGGACGACTCCTACGAGCAGTACTTC
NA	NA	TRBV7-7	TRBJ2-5	CASSQRTSPGEETQYF	TGTGCTAGCAGCCAACGAACTAGTCCCGGCGAGGAGACCCAGTACTTC
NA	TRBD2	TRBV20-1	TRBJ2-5	CSASPVKLAGEQETQYF	TGCAGTGCTAGTCCGGTAAAATTAGCGGGGGAGCAAGAGACCCAGTACTTC
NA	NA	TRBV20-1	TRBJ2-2	CSAREQGNTGELFF	TGCAGTGCTAGGGAACAGGGCAACACCGGGGAGCTGTTTTTT
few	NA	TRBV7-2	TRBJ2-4	CASSPRHRVTKNIQYF	TGTGCCAGCAGCCCCCGGCACCGAGTGACCAAAAACATTCAGTACTTC
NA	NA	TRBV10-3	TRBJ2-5	CAIRDQNGGTQYF	TGTGCCATCAGAGACCAAAACGGGGGGACCCAGTACTTC
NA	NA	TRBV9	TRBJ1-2	CASSVVVGGDYTF	TGTGCCAGCAGCGTAGTCGTCGGAGGAGACTACACCTTC
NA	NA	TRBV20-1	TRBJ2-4	CSASNLRDGWGIQYF	TGCAGTGCTAGTAATTTACGGGACGGTTGGGGCATTCAGTACTTC
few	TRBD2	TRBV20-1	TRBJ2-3	CSANLAGVGDTQYF	TGCAGTGCTAACCTAGCGGGGGTAGGAGATACGCAGTATTTT
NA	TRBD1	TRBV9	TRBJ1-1	CASSAAGGGGTEAFF	TGTGCCAGCAGCGCCGCAGGGGGGGGTGGCACTGAAGCTTTCTTT
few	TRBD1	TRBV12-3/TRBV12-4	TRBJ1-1	CASSFTGGNAEAFF	TGTGCCAGCAGTTTTACAGGGGGCAATGCTGAAGCTTTCTTT
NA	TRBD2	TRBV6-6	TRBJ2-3	CASKSGGPFDFTDTQYF	TGTGCCAGCAAGAGCGGGGGGCCCTTTGATTTCACAGATACGCAGTATTTT
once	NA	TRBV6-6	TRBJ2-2	CASRLLDTGELFF	TGTGCCAGCCGACTTCTTGACACCGGGGAGCTGTTTTTT
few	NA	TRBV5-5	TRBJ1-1	CASSEWRNTEAFF	TGTGCCAGCAGCGAGTGGAGGAACACTGAAGCTTTCTTT
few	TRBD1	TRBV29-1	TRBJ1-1	CSVGGQENTEAFF	TGCAGCGTTGGTGGACAGGAGAACACTGAAGCTTTCTTT
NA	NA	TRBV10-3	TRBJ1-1	CAISESGLTELNTEAFF	TGTGCCATCAGTGAGTCTGGGTTAACAGAATTGAACACTGAAGCTTTCTTT
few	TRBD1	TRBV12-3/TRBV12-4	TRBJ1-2	CASSLEGTGGSVLGYTF	TGTGCCAGCAGTTTAGAAGGGACAGGCGGATCAGTGCTCGGCTACACCTTC
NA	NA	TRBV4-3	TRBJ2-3	CASSTQRTDTQYF	TGCGCCAGCAGCACCCAAAGGACAGATACGCAGTATTTT
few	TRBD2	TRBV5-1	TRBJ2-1	CASSLDAGGSYNEQFF	TGCGCCAGCAGCTTGGACGCGGGGGGCTCCTACAATGAGCAGTTCTTC
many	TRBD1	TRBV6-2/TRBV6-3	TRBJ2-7	CASSYRTGAYEQYF	TGTGCCAGCAGTTACCGGACAGGCGCCTACGAGCAGTACTTC
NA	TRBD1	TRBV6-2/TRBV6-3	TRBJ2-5	CASSYDRELNEQYF	TGTGCCAGCAGTTACGACAGGGAACTCAATGAGCAGTACTTC
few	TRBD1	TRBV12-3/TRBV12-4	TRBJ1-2	CASSFRTGLYGYTF	TGTGCCAGCAGTTTCCGGACAGGCCTCTATGGCTACACCTTC
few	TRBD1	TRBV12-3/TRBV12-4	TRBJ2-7	CASRGTGAQYF	TGTGCCAGCAGGGGGACAGGCGCTCAGTACTTC
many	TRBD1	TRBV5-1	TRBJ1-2	CASSLSGTGYGYTF	TGCGCCAGCAGCTTATCCGGGACAGGGTATGGCTACACCTTC
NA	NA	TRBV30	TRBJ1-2	CAWSQTGKEWDGYTF	TGTGCCTGGAGCCAAACAGGGAAAGAGTGGGATGGCTACACCTTC
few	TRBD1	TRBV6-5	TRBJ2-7	CASNVLGQGYEQYF	TGTGCCAGCAACGTCCTTGGACAGGGTTACGAGCAGTACTTC